These 14 T cell receptor beta chains were sequenced from one sample in a study of cytomegalovirus exposure and HLA in healthy donors (dated by TCRdb to about 2017). Library preparation was by the immunoSEQ multiplex PCR assay. A mixture of 60 forward primers for TCR Vbeta segments and 13 reverse primers for TCR Jbeta segments was used in the multiplex PCR. Imported from immuneACCESS, the table was reduced by TCRdb to in-frame sequences with V and J called. These copies leave out some clones; in studies compared against another copy, an unresolved V gene accounts for under half, and the cause of the remainder is not known. The sample has about 83,000 clones on record, about 77% of them singletons. Roughly 4.2% of the sample is held by the ten biggest clonotypes. Sequenced: PBMCs. The receptors here all came from a man aged 60-69 years in good health and CMV-seronegative.

V usage is TRBV27 and J usage is TRBJ1-1, with 7 bases that match TRBD1. J lost 2 bases, V lost 2 bases, and 5 bases had no gene match. There are 15 residues in the CDR3. Germline assignment: CDR1 MNHEY and CDR2 SMNVEV (reference sequence). In DNA, the CDR3 is TGTGCCAGCAGTTTACGTAGACAGGGAAACACTGAAGCTTTCTTT. Translating gives CASSLRRQGNTEAFF.

The chain has TRBV30 and TRBJ2-1; TRBD2 matches 8 bases. The CDR3 is made up of 16 amino acids. CDR1 is GTSNPN, CDR2 SVGIG, per germline (reference sequence). V was clipped by 3 bases and J by 4 bases; unmatched bases: 11. CDR3 sequence (DNA): TGTGCCTGGAGAGACTGGGCAGCGGGGGAATACAATGAGCAGTTCTTC. Translated: CAWRDWAAGEYNEQFF.

The genes are TRBV7-6 and TRBJ2-2; tentative D call: TRBD2 (5 bases). From germline, CDR1 is SGHVS and CDR2 FNYEAQ. The CDR3 sequence is 16 residues long. V lost 4 bases and J 4 bases, leaving 16 bases between the germline ends. The CDR3 nucleotides are TGTGCCAGCAGCTCACTAGGGCGGGTCGGCACCGGGGAGCTGTTTTTT. It specifies CASSSLGRVGTGELFF. Based on the CDR3 plus reference TRBV7-6 and TRBJ2-2, the full variable domain is GAGVSQSPRYKVTKRGQDVALRCDPISGHVSLYWYRQALGQGPEFLTYFNYEAQQDKSGLPNDRFSAERPEGSISTLTIQRTEQRDSAMYRCASSSLGRVGTGELFFGEGSRLTVL.

The J gene is TRBJ2-5, the V gene TRBV7-2; 7 bases agree with TRBD2. The CDR3 runs 14 residues. CDR1 is SGHTA and CDR2 is FQGNSA in the germline V gene. V was pared by 1 base and J by 4 bases, with 3 bases of the junction left unmatched. The CDR3: CASSLVGLVETQYF. The CDR3 DNA reads TGTGCCAGCAGCTTAGTCGGACTAGTAGAGACCCAGTACTTC. Combining the CDR3 with reference TRBV7-2 and TRBJ2-5 gives the whole variable domain GAGVSQSPSNKVTEKGKDVELRCDPISGHTALYWYRQSLGQGLEFLIYFQGNSAPDKSGLPSDRFSAERTGGSVSTLTIQRTQQEDSAVYLCASSLVGLVETQYFGPGTRLLVL.

This clone has only one observation. The chain recombines TRBV6-6 with TRBJ2-7; the D gene is possibly TRBD1 (6 bases). This CDR3 contains 12 residues. V shed 5 bases and J shed 11 bases, with 16 bases lying between them. Germline CDR1 is MNHNY and CDR2 is SVGAGI (reference sequence). The CDR3 DNA is TGTGCCAGCAGTCCGCCGGGACACCGGGAGTACTTC. This translates into CASSPPGHREYF.

This chain connects TRBV7-3 to TRBJ2-1; TRBD1 might be the D (5 bases). Germline V gene data show CDR1 as SGHTA and CDR2 as FQGTGA. This CDR3 spans 14 amino acids. With 1 base removed from V and 5 bases from J, the gap between germline ends came to 9 bases. The CDR3 is CASSLKGEHNEQFF. Here the CDR3 DNA reads TGTGCCAGCAGCTTAAAAGGGGAACACAATGAGCAGTTCTTC.

This chain connects TRBV5-6 to TRBJ1-2; 7 bases map to TRBD1. The CDR3 runs to 14 residues. J was trimmed by 6 bases and V by 4 bases; bases with no gene match: 9. Germline CDR1 is SGHDT and CDR2 is YYEEEE. The CDR3 spells CASSLKQGIDGYTF. Written as DNA, the CDR3 is TGTGCCAGCAGCCTAAAACAGGGGATTGATGGCTACACCTTC.

The chain links TRBV23-1 to TRBJ2-7; 8 positions agree with TRBD1. TRBV23-1 belongs to the ORF category, with a function that is uncertain. Trimming cost V 2 bases and J 7 bases; bases outside gene matches: 10. This CDR3 has 15 residues. The CDR3 region has the DNA TGCGCCAGCAGTCAAGTTGACAGGGGAAGGAGGGAGCAGTACTTC. Residues: CASSQVDRGRREQYF.

The chain uses TRBV13 and TRBJ2-3, with 8 nucleotides matching TRBD2. The CDR3 runs 15 residues. The germline V gene encodes CDR1 PRHDT and CDR2 FYEKMQ (reference sequence). V trimming: 3 bases; J trimming: 4 bases; junction bases outside the gene matches: 6. In nucleotides, the CDR3 is TGTGCCAGCAGCTTCGTCACTAGCGGCCCAGATACGCAGTATTTT. Amino acid sequence: CASSFVTSGPDTQYF.

The chain carries TRBV6-1 and TRBJ1-1; D possibly corresponds to TRBD1 (5 bases). Trimming pared 10 bases from V and 3 bases from J, leaving 12 bases between. CDR1 and CDR2 from the germline V gene are MNHNS and SASEGT. There are 12 residues in the CDR3. CDR3 nucleotide sequence: TGTGCCACCCGGAGGGGCGACACTGAAGCTTTCTTT. Amino acid sequence: CATRRGDTEAFF.

The count of this clone is one. This sequence joins TRBV19 and TRBJ2-3; D gene ambiguous. Germline V gives CDR1 LNHDA, CDR2 SQIVND (reference sequence). The CDR3 loop spans 12 amino acids. V was shortened by 10 bases and J by 10 bases, with 18 bases between the two germline ends. This CDR3 reads CATRSPVGAQYF. Written as DNA, the CDR3 is TGTGCCACCCGTTCCCCCGTGGGCGCGCAGTATTTT.

This clone was observed a few times. The chain recombines TRBV5-6 with TRBJ2-7; a weak D match, TRBD1 (6 bases). V was cut by 1 base and J by 2 bases, with 7 bases left in between. The CDR3 is 13 amino acids. CDR1 is SGHDT and CDR2 is YYEEEE in the germline V gene. CDR3 in DNA: TGTGCCAGCAGCTTGACAGGGCCCTACGAGCAGTACTTC. Its translation is CASSLTGPYEQYF. The full variable domain, its missing parts supplied by reference TRBV5-6 and TRBJ2-7, is DAGVTQSPTHLIKTRGQQVTLRCSPKSGHDTVSWYQQALGQGPQFIFQYYEEEERQRGNFPDRFSGHQFPNYSSELNVNALLLGDSALYLCASSLTGPYEQYFGPGTRLTVT.

V gene TRBV27 combines with J gene TRBJ1-2; a weak D match, TRBD1 (6 bases). Trimming stripped 6 bases from V and 8 bases from J, with 13 bases between. The length of the CDR3 is 12 residues. The germline CDR1 and CDR2 sequences are MNHEY and SMNVEV (reference sequence). CDR3 nucleotide sequence: TGTGCCAGCAGCCAACAGGGACGCGGCTACACCTTC. It encodes CASSQQGRGYTF.

V usage is TRBV5-6 and J usage is TRBJ2-2, with D possibly being TRBD1 (6 bases). Trimming took 0 bases from V and 6 from J, leaving 6 bases between them. The V gene's germline CDR1 is SGHDT and CDR2 YYEEEE. The CDR3 sequence is 13 residues long. CDR3 sequence reads: CASSLGTAGELFF. The CDR3 coding sequence is TGTGCCAGCAGCTTGGGGACAGCCGGGGAGCTGTTTTTT.